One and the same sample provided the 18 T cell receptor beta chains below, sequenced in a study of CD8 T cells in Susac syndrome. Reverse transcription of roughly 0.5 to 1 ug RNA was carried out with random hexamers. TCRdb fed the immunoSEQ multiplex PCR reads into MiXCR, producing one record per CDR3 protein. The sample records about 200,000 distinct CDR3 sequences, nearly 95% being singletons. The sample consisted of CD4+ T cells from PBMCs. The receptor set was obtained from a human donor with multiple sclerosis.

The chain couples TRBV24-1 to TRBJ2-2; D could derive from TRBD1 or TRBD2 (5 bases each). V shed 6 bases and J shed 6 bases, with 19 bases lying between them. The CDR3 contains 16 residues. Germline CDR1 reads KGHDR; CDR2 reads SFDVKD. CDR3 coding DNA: TGTGCCACCAGTCCCTCATTGGGCCGGGGCGCCGGGGAGCTGTTTTTT. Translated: CATSPSLGRGAGELFF.

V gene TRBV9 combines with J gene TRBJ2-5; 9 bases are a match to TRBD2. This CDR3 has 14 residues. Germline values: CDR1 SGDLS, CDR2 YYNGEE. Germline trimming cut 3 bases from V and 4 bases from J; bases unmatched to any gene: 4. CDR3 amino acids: CASSGGTSRETQYF. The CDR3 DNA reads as TGTGCCAGCAGCGGCGGGACTAGCCGAGAGACCCAGTACTTC.

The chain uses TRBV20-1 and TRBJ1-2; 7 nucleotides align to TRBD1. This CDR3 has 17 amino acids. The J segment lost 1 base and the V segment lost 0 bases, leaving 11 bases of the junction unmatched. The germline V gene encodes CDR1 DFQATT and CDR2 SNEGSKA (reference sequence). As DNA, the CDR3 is TGCAGTGCTAGAGATCTGGGAGGGGGCATTTATAACTATGGCTACACCTTC. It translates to CSARDLGGGIYNYGYTF.

The CDR3 reads CATQGAGYNEQFF. DNA of the CDR3: TGTGCCACCCAGGGAGCGGGATACAATGAGCAGTTCTTC. V is TRBV24-1 and J is TRBJ2-1; 7 nucleotides agree with TRBD2. The CDR3 sequence is 13 residues long. Germline V gene data show CDR1 as KGHDR and CDR2 as SFDVKD. V trimming: 9 bases; J trimming: 4 bases; junction bases outside the gene matches: 5.

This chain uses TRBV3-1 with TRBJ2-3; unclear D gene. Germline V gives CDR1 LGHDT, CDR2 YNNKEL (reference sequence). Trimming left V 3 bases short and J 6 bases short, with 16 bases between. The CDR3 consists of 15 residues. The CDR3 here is CASSHQRVGRDTQYF. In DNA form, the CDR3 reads TGTGCCAGCAGCCACCAACGGGTCGGTCGGGATACGCAGTATTTT.

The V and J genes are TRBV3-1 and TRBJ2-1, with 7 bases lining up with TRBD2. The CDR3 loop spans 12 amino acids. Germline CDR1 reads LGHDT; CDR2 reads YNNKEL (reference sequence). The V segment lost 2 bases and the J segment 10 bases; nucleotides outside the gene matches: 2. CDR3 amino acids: CASSQLADEQFF. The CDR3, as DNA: TGTGCCAGCAGCCAACTAGCGGACGAGCAGTTCTTC.

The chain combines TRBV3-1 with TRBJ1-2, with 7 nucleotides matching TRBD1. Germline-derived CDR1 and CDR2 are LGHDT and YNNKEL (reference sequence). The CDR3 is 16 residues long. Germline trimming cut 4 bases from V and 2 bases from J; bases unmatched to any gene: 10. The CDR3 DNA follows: TGTGCCAGCAGCCCCTATCGACAGGGAGAAAACTATGGCTACACCTTC. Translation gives CASSPYRQGENYGYTF.

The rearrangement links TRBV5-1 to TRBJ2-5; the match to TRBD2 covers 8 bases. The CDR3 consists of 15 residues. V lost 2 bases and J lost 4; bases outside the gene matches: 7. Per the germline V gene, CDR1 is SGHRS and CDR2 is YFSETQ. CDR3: CASSLEGGRRETQYF. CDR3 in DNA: TGCGCCAGCAGCTTAGAAGGCGGGAGGAGAGAGACCCAGTACTTC. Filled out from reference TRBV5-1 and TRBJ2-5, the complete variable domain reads KAGVTQTPRYLIKTRGQQVTLSCSPISGHRSVSWYQQTPGQGLQFLFEYFSETQRNKGNFPGRFSGRQFSNSRSEMNVSTLELGDSALYLCASSLEGGRRETQYFGPGTRLLVL.

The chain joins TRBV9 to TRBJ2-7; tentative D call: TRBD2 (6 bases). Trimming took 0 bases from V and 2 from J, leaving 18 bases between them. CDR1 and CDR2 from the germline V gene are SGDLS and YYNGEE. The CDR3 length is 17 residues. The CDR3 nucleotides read TGTGCCAGCAGCGTAGACCCTGGCGGAGGGGAGGCCTACGAGCAGTACTTC. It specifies CASSVDPGGGEAYEQYF.

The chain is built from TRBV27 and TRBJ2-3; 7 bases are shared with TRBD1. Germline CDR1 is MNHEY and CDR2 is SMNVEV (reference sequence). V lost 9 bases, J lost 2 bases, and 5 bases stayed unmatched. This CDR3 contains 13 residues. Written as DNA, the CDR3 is TGTGCCAGTGGACAGGACGACACAGATACGCAGTATTTT. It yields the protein CASGQDDTDTQYF.

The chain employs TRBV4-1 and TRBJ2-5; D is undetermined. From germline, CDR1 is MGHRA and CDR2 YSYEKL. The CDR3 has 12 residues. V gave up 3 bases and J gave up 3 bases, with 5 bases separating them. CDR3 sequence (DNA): TGCGCCAGCAGCCACAGCGAAGAGACCCAGTACTTC. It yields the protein CASSHSEETQYF.

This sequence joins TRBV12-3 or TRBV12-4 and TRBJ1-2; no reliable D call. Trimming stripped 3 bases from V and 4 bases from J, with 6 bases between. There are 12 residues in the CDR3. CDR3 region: CASSFDVYGYTF. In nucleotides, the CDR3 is TGTGCCAGCAGTTTTGACGTCTATGGCTACACCTTC.

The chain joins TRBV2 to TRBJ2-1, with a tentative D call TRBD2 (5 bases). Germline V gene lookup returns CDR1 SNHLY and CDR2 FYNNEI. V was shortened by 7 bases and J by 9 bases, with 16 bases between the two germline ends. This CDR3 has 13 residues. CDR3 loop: CASTLTSSSEQFF. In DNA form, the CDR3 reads TGTGCCAGCACCCTCACTAGTAGCAGTGAGCAGTTCTTC.

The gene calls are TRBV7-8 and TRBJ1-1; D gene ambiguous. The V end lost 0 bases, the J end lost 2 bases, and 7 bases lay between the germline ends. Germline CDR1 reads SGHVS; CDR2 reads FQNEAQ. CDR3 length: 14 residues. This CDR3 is CASSLAEINTEAFF. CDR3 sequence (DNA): TGTGCCAGCAGCTTAGCAGAAATAAACACTGAAGCTTTCTTT.

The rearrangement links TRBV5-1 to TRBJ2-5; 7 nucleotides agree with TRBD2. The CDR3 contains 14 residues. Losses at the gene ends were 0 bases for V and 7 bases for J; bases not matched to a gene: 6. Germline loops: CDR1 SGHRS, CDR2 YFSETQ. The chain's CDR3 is CASSLVGPGGTQYF. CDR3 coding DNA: TGCGCCAGCAGCTTGGTGGGCCCGGGGGGGACCCAGTACTTC. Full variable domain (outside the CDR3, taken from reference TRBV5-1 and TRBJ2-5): KAGVTQTPRYLIKTRGQQVTLSCSPISGHRSVSWYQQTPGQGLQFLFEYFSETQRNKGNFPGRFSGRQFSNSRSEMNVSTLELGDSALYLCASSLVGPGGTQYFGPGTRLLVL.

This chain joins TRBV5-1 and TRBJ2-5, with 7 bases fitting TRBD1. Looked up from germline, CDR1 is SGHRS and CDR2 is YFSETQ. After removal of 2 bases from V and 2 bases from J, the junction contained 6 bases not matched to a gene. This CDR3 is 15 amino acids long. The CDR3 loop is CASSFLTGRQETQYF. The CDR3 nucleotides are TGCGCCAGCAGCTTCCTGACAGGGCGGCAAGAGACCCAGTACTTC.

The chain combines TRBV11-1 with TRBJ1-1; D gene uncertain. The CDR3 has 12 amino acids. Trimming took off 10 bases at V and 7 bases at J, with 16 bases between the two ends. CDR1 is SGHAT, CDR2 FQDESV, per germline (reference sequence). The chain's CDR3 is CATIPVYGEAFF. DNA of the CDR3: TGTGCCACCATACCAGTTTACGGTGAAGCTTTCTTT. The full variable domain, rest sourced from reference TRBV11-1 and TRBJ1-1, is EAEVAQSPRYKITEKSQAVAFWCDPISGHATLYWYRQILGQGPELLVQFQDESVVDDSQLPKDRFSAERLKGVDSTLKIQPAELGDSAMYLCATIPVYGEAFFGQGTRLTVV.

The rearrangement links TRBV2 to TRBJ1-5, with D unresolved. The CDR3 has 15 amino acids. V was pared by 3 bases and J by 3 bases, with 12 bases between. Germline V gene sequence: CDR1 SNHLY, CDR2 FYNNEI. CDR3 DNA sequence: TGTGCCAGCAGTGAGCAGTGGGGTGTCAATCAGCCCCAGCATTTT. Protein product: CASSEQWGVNQPQHF.